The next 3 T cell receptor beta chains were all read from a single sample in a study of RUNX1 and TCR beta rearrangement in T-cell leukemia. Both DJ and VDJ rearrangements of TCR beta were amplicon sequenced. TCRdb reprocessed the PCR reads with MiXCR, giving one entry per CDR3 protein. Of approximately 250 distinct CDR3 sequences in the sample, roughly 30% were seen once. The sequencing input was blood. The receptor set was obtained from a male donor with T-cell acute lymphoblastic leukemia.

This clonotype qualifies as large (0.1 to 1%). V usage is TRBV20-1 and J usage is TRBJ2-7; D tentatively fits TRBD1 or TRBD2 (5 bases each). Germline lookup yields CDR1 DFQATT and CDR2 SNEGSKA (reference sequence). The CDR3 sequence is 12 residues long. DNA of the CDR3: TGCAGCGCCTCACTAGGGGAACCGGAGCAGTACTTC. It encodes CSASLGEPEQYF.

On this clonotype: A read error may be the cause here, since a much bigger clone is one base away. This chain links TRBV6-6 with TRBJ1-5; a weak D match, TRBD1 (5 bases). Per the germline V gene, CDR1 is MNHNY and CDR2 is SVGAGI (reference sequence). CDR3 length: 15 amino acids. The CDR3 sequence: CASGYPGIPNQPQHF. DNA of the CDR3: TGTGCCAGCGGTTACCCAGGGATACCCAATCAGCCCCAGCATTTT.

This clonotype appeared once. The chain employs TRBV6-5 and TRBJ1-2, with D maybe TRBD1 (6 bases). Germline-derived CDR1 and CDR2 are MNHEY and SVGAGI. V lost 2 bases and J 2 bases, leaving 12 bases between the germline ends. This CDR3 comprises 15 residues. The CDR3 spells CASSYGGALNYGYTF. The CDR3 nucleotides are TGTGCCAGCAGTTACGGGGGGGCTCTGAACTATGGCTACACCTTC.